These T cell receptor beta chains were read from a single sample in a study of T cells after yellow fever vaccination. MiXCR, run by TCRdb on the 5' RACE reads, gives a single entry per CDR3 protein. The sample has roughly 250,000 distinct CDR3 sequences, 10% to 15% seen once; the top ten hold around 0.49%. The sequenced sample was CD4+ T cells sorted from PBMCs, obtained 45 days after the yellow fever booster vaccination. These receptors were obtained from a man between 25 and 39 years old who received the YFV17D yellow fever vaccine. Each CDR3 is given with its conserved first and last residue. The D gene is left open where the match is weak. Clone size is stated in some rows and not others, as once, few, many or a class when expanded.

V gene,D gene,J gene,clone size,CDR3 DNA,CDR3 protein
TRBV7-8,.,TRBJ2-2,.,TGTGCCAGCAGCGGAGGCTACCGGGAGAGCATCACCGGGGAGCTGTTTTTT,CASSGGYRESITGELFF
TRBV27,.,TRBJ1-5,few,TGTGCCAGCAGAAGGGCAGCTTATAGCAATCAGCCCCAGCATTTT,CASRRAAYSNQPQHF
TRBV29-1,.,TRBJ1-5,.,TGCAGCGTCGTGTTGGCGGGGGGAAGCGATCAGCCCCAGCATTTT,CSVVLAGGSDQPQHF
TRBV7-8,.,TRBJ2-5,few,TGTGCCAGCAGACGGTCCGTTCAAGAGACCCAGTACTTC,CASRRSVQETQYF
TRBV11-2,TRBD2,TRBJ2-7,.,TGTGCCAGCAGCCAATTCCCCAGGCGATCTAGCGGGCAACCCTACGAGCAGTACTTC,CASSQFPRRSSGQPYEQYF
TRBV5-1,TRBD1,TRBJ1-1,.,TGCGCCAGCGTGAAGGGGGCCCAGAACACTGAAGCTTTCTTT,CASVKGAQNTEAFF
TRBV7-9,.,TRBJ2-1,.,TGTGCCAGCAGCTCCGCCGGGGCCACCTCCTACAATGAGCAGTTCTTC,CASSSAGATSYNEQFF
TRBV5-1,.,TRBJ2-3,.,TGCGCCAGCAGCTTAGGAACTCCCACAGATACGCAGTATTTT,CASSLGTPTDTQYF
TRBV29-1,TRBD1,TRBJ2-7,.,TGCAGCGGAAGGACAGGGACCTACGAGCAGTACTTC,CSGRTGTYEQYF
TRBV11-2,.,TRBJ2-4,few,TGTGCCAGCAGCGTAGTGGCCAAAAACATTCAGTACTTC,CASSVVAKNIQYF
TRBV5-1,.,TRBJ2-5,.,TGCGCCAGCAGCTTGGACAGGACCTTCGTTTCGGAGACCCAGTACTTC,CASSLDRTFVSETQYF
TRBV12-3/TRBV12-4,.,TRBJ2-1,.,TGTGCCAGCACCCAGGGGAGATACTACAATGAGCAGTTCTTC,CASTQGRYYNEQFF
TRBV18,TRBD2,TRBJ2-2,.,TGTGCCAGCTCACCGGTTGGGACTAGCGGTTACACCGGGGAGCTGTTTTTT,CASSPVGTSGYTGELFF
TRBV7-2,.,TRBJ2-4,few,TGTGCCAGCAGCCCCCGCTGGACAGAGGGTCAGTACTTC,CASSPRWTEGQYF
TRBV12-3/TRBV12-4,.,TRBJ2-2,few,TGTGCCAGCACTTGGGGAAAGGGCACCGGGGAGCTGTTTTTT,CASTWGKGTGELFF
TRBV5-1,TRBD1,TRBJ2-7,few,TGCGCCAGCAGCTTGCCGAAAACAGGGGTCCACGAGCAGTACTTC,CASSLPKTGVHEQYF
TRBV7-2,TRBD2,TRBJ2-4,.,TGTGCCAGCAGCTTACTCTCTAGCGGAACTCCCTCGTACTTC,CASSLLSSGTPSYF
TRBV7-2,.,TRBJ2-3,.,TGTGCCAGCAGCCCATCAGGGGGGAGATGGGCCCCAGATACGCAGTATTTT,CASSPSGGRWAPDTQYF
TRBV6-6,.,TRBJ2-5,few,TGTGCCAGCACCCCCGAAGGGGAAGAGACCCAGTACTTC,CASTPEGEETQYF
TRBV2,.,TRBJ2-3,.,TGTGCCAGCAGGTGGAGACTAAGCACAGATACGCAGTATTTT,CASRWRLSTDTQYF
TRBV5-1,TRBD1,TRBJ2-7,few,TGCGCCAGCAGACCGGCACAGGGGGTTGGCTACGAGCAGTACTTC,CASRPAQGVGYEQYF
TRBV7-2,TRBD2,TRBJ2-4,few,TGTGCCAGCAGCTTAGATGGCGGGAGAAGCATTCAGTACTTC,CASSLDGGRSIQYF
TRBV24-1,.,TRBJ1-2,few,TGTGCCACCAGTGATTTCACCGGGGTCCGTGGCTACACCTTC,CATSDFTGVRGYTF
TRBV5-4,.,TRBJ1-2,few,TGTGCCAGCAGCTTGCGAGGGAACTATGGCTACACCTTC,CASSLRGNYGYTF